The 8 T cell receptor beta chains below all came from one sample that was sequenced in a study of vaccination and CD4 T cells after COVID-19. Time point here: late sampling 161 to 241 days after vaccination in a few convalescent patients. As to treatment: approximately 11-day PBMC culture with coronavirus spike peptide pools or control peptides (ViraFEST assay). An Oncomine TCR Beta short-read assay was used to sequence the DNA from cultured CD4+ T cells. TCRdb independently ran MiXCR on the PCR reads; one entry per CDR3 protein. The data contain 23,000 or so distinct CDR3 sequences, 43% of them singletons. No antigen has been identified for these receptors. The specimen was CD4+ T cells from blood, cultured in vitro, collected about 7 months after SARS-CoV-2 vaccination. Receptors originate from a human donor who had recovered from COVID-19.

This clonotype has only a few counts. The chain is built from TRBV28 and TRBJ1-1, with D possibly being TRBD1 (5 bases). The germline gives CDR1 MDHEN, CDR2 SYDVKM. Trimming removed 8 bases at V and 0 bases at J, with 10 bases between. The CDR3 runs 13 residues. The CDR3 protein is CASLDSLNTEAFF. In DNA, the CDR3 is TGTGCCAGCCTCGACAGTTTGAACACTGAAGCTTTCTTT.

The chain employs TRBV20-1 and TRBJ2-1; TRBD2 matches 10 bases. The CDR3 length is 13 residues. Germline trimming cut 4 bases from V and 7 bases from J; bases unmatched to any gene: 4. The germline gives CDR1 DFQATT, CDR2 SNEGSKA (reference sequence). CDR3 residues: CSATSGGVNEQFF. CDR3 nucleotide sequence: TGCAGTGCTACTAGCGGGGGAGTGAATGAGCAGTTCTTC.

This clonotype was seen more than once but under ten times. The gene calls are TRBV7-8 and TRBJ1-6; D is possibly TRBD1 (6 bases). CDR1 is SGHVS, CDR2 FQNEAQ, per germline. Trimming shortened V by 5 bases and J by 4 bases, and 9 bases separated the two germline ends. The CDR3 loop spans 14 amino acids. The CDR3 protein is CASSPGQYNSPLHF. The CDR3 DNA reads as TGTGCCAGCAGCCCAGGACAGTATAATTCACCCCTCCACTTT.

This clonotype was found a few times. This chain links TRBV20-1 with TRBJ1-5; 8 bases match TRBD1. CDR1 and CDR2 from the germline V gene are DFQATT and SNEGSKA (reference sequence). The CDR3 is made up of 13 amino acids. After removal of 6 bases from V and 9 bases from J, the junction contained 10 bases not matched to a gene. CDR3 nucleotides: TGCAGTGCACAAGGACAGGGCTCGCGGCCCCAGCATTTT. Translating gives CSAQGQGSRPQHF.

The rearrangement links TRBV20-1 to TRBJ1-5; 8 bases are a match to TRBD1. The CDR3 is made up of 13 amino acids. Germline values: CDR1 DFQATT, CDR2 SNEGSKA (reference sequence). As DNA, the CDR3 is TGCAGCGCAGCAGGGGGCACAAATCAGCCCCAGCATTTT. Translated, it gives CSAAGGTNQPQHF.

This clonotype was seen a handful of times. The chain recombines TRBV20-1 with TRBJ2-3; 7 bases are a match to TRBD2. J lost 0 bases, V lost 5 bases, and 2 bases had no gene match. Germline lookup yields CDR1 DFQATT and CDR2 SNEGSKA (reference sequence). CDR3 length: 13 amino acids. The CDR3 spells CSAGSGSTDTQYF. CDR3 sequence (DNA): TGCAGTGCTGGTAGCGGGAGCACAGATACGCAGTATTTT.

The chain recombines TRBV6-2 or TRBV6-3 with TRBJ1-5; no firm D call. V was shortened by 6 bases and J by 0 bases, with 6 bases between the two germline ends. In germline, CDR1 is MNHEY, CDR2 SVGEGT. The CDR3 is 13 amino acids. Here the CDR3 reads CASSATSNQPQHF. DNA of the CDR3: TGTGCCAGCAGCGCGACTAGCAATCAGCCCCAGCATTTT.

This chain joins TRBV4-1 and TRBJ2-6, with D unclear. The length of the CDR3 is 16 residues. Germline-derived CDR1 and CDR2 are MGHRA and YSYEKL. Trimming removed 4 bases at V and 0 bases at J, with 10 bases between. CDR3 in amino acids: CASSPTESSGANVLTF. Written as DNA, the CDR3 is TGCGCCAGCAGCCCTACCGAGAGCTCTGGGGCCAACGTCCTGACTTTC.